The 18 T cell receptor beta chains below all came from one sample that was sequenced in a study of tumor-infiltrating lymphocytes in primary liver carcinoma. Reverse transcription of 500 to 650 ng total RNA with a constant-region primer produced TCR beta cDNA. Amplification in three nested multiplex PCR rounds with slightly modified ARM-PCR gave rise to TCR beta libraries. Investigators reported that the first two PCR rounds, at roughly 10 cycles each, used TRBV1-TRBV30 forward primers with a C-beta reverse primer. TCRdb reprocessed the multiplex PCR reads with MiXCR, giving one entry per CDR3 protein. The sample yields approximately 310,000 distinct CDR3 sequences, 55% to 65% seen once. Unsorted whole blood supplied the blood RNA, and germline DNA was isolated too. The sample taken for sequencing was peripheral blood. The origin of the receptors is a man aged 35 to 55 with primary liver carcinoma and hepatitis B virus infection.

Remarks on this clonotype: This clone may be a read error of a much larger clone one base away. The CDR3 DNA reads TGTGCCAGCACCCCGGGACAGGGGACCTACAATGAGCAGTTCTTC. Translating gives CASTPGQGTYNEQFF. The rearrangement uses TRBV6-6 and TRBJ2-1; TRBD1 matches 10 bases. Germline CDR1 and CDR2: MNHNY and SVGAGI (reference sequence). The J segment lost 2 bases and the V segment lost 7 bases, leaving 5 bases of the junction unmatched. The CDR3 contains 15 residues.

A few counts support this clonotype. The chain links TRBV7-9 to TRBJ2-3; unclear D gene. There are 14 residues in the CDR3. The V gene's germline CDR1 is SEHNR and CDR2 FQNEAQ (reference sequence). V lost 1 base and J 6 bases, leaving 11 bases between the germline ends. As DNA, the CDR3 is TGTGCCAGCAGCTTAGGGCAGAACCGCGATACGCAGTATTTT. It specifies CASSLGQNRDTQYF.

With respect to this clonotype: Possible read error: a much larger clone is one base away. The chain links TRBV28 to TRBJ2-1; 10 bases agree with TRBD2. The end of the DNA is better explained by TRBJ2-7, so the J call may be wrong. The CDR3 sequence is 15 residues long. The germline V gene encodes CDR1 MDHEN and CDR2 SYDVKM. CDR3 sequence reads: CASSSGTSVAGEQYF. CDR3 sequence (DNA): TGTGCCAGCAGTTCCGGGACTAGCGTCGCCGGGGAGCAGTACTTC.

This clonotype showed up just a few times. This chain joins TRBV5-1 and TRBJ2-1, with TRBD2 matching 7 bases. CDR1 is SGHRS, CDR2 YFSETQ, per germline. V was clipped by 0 bases and J by 3 bases; unmatched bases: 3. The CDR3 runs to 15 residues. The CDR3 loop is CASSLEGTNYNEQFF. DNA of the CDR3: TGCGCCAGCAGCTTGGAAGGGACTAACTACAATGAGCAGTTCTTC.

A remark on this clonotype: The junction shows a germline mismatch at one end, possibly a read error. The chain employs TRBV11-2 and TRBJ2-1, with no clear D. Germline V gene sequence: CDR1 SGHAT, CDR2 FQNNGV. The CDR3 runs 15 residues. The CDR3 here is CASSSVSSSYNEQFF. The CDR3 DNA is TGTGCCAGCAGCTCAGTGTCCTCCTCCTACAATGAGCAATTCTTC.

V and J are TRBV10-3 and TRBJ2-3; no clear D. There are 16 residues in the CDR3. The V end was cut by 6 bases, the J end by 2 bases, with 18 bases between. Germline CDR1 reads ENHRY; CDR2 reads SYGVKD. The CDR3 region has the DNA TGTGCCATCAGGAGAGAGACAAGGGTTAACACAGATACGCAGTATTTT. It specifies CAIRRETRVNTDTQYF.

This clonotype has ten or more counts. J is TRBJ2-1 and V is TRBV6-6, with 12 bases aligning to TRBD2. J lost 0 bases, V lost 6 bases, and 9 bases had no gene match. Germline values: CDR1 MNHNY, CDR2 SVGAGI (reference sequence). The CDR3 sequence is 18 residues long. Here the CDR3 DNA reads TGTGCCAGCAGGGTTGGGACTAGCGGGTCGAGCTCCTACAATGAGCAGTTCTTC. This sequence encodes CASRVGTSGSSSYNEQFF.

This clonotype has a handful of counts. This chain joins TRBV30 and TRBJ2-3; TRBD1 might be the D (6 bases). CDR3 length equals 15 residues. In germline, CDR1 is GTSNPN, CDR2 SVGIG (reference sequence). Trimming took off 2 bases at V and 2 bases at J, with 14 bases between the two ends. The DNA for the CDR3 is TGTGCCTGGAGTCCGGCTCGGACAGTCACAGATACGCAGTATTTT. Translating it yields CAWSPARTVTDTQYF.

This chain links TRBV29-1 with TRBJ1-2; no clear D gene. The CDR3 totals 14 residues. Germline V CDR1 and CDR2: SQVTM, ANQGSEA. V was pared by 3 bases and J by 9 bases, with 20 bases between. CDR3 DNA sequence: TGCAGCGTTGATTTCTCCTATAACGGGTATAGCTACACCTTC. Residues: CSVDFSYNGYSYTF.

The table lists this clonotype with a few counts. V usage is TRBV10-1 and J usage is TRBJ2-3; D unclear. Trimming stripped 5 bases from V and 7 bases from J, with 13 bases between. The CDR3 extends over 13 amino acids. CDR1 is WNHNN, CDR2 SYGVQD, per germline (reference sequence). The CDR3 nucleotides are TGCGCCAGCAGTACCACCCAGTGGAATACGCAGTATTTT. This translates into CASSTTQWNTQYF.

This sequence joins TRBV5-1 and TRBJ1-6, with unresolved D. The ends were cut back, 3 bases at V and 10 bases at J, with 8 bases in the middle. This CDR3 comprises 12 residues. In germline, CDR1 is SGHRS, CDR2 YFSETQ. The DNA for the CDR3 is TGCGCCAGCAGCTACGATTACTCACCCCTCCACTTT. Encoded protein: CASSYDYSPLHF. Drawing the rest from reference TRBV5-1 and TRBJ1-6, the complete variable domain is KAGVTQTPRYLIKTRGQQVTLSCSPISGHRSVSWYQQTPGQGLQFLFEYFSETQRNKGNFPGRFSGRQFSNSRSEMNVSTLELGDSALYLCASSYDYSPLHFGNGTRLTVT.

Regarding this clonotype: This may stem from a read error, because a much larger clone lies one nucleotide away. This sequence joins TRBV4-2 and TRBJ2-3; no firm D call. V dropped 5 bases and J dropped 7 bases, with 22 bases sitting between them. Germline V gene lookup returns CDR1 LGHNA and CDR2 YNFKEQ. The CDR3 totals 16 residues. The CDR3 DNA reads TGTGCCAGCAGCTATAGTTGGAGTCCGGGCAACCATACGCAGTATTTT. Translation gives CASSYSWSPGNHTQYF.

Worth noting for this clonotype: This may be a read error, as it is one base from a much larger clone. The rearrangement joins TRBV4-1 to TRBJ1-4; 10 bases match TRBD1. Germline CDR1 and CDR2: MGHRA and YSYEKL. This CDR3 is built from 14 residues. The CDR3 nucleotides read TGCGCCAACAGCCTCGGGACAGGGGACGAAAAACTGTTTTTT. It yields the protein CANSLGTGDEKLFF.

Details on this clonotype: A clone one base away is much larger, so this may be a read error. V gene TRBV4-3 combines with J gene TRBJ2-1; 10 bases map to TRBD2. The CDR3 is 15 residues long. Germline lookup yields CDR1 LGHNA and CDR2 YSLEER. CDR3 region: CARSQLLAGVGEQFF. The CDR3 region has the DNA TGCGCCAGGAGCCAACTGCTAGCGGGAGTTGGTGAGCAGTTCTTC.

The chain recombines TRBV28 with TRBJ2-5; 8 nucleotides agree with TRBD2. V lost 6 bases to trimming and J lost 2 bases; unmatched junction nucleotides: 8. This CDR3 is 15 amino acids long. The germline gives CDR1 MDHEN, CDR2 SYDVKM. The chain's CDR3 is CASSLDSGTQETQYF. The CDR3 DNA follows: TGTGCCAGCAGCCTCGATAGCGGGACTCAAGAGACCCAGTACTTC.

This chain joins TRBV29-1 and TRBJ2-5, with D maybe TRBD2 (5 bases). The V gene's germline CDR1 is SQVTM and CDR2 ANQGSEA. CDR3 size: 14 residues. The CDR3 here is CSAPGGAAAETQYF. The CDR3 nucleotides are TGCAGTGCCCCAGGTGGAGCGGCGGCAGAGACCCAGTACTTC. Variable domain in full (rest from reference TRBV29-1 and TRBJ2-5): SAVISQKPSRDICQRGTSLTIQCQVDSQVTMMFWYRQQPGQSLTLIATANQGSEATYESGFVIDKFPISRPNLTFSTLTVSNMSPEDSSIYLCSAPGGAAAETQYFGPGTRLLVL.

This chain connects TRBV6-4 to TRBJ2-1; 10 bases fit TRBD2. This CDR3 comprises 16 residues. Germline V gives CDR1 MRHNA, CDR2 SNTAGT. The V and J ends lost 3 bases and 4 bases, in that order; junction bases with no gene match: 6. The CDR3 region is CASSERRTSGYNEQFF. The CDR3 coding sequence is TGTGCCAGCAGTGAAAGGCGGACTAGCGGTTACAATGAGCAGTTCTTC.

Ten or more counts support this clonotype. The V gene is TRBV11-2, the J gene TRBJ2-1; D unclear. V was shortened by 0 bases and J by 9 bases, with 6 bases between the two germline ends. Germline values: CDR1 SGHAT, CDR2 FQNNGV. CDR3 length equals 12 residues. This chain's CDR3 is CASSLDYGEQFF. The CDR3 DNA is TGTGCCAGCAGCTTAGATTACGGTGAGCAGTTCTTC.